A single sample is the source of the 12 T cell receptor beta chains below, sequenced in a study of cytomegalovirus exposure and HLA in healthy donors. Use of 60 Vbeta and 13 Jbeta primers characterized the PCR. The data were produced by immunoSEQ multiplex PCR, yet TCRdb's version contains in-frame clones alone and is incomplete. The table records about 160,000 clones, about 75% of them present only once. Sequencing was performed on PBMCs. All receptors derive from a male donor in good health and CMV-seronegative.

CDR3 sequence reads: CASSSLQALLTFPSGANVLTF. Written as DNA, the CDR3 is TGTGCCAGCAGTTCGCTACAGGCACTGCTTACTTTCCCCTCTGGGGCCAACGTCCTGACTTTC. V is TRBV14 and J is TRBJ2-6, with D perhaps matching TRBD1 (5 bases). The CDR3 loop spans 21 amino acids. V lost 6 bases and J 0 bases, leaving 27 bases between the germline ends. Germline V gene lookup returns CDR1 SGHDN and CDR2 FVKESK. Filled out from reference TRBV14 and TRBJ2-6, the complete variable domain reads EAGVTQFPSHSVIEKGQTVTLRCDPISGHDNLYWYRRVMGKEIKFLLHFVKESKQDESGMPNNRFLAERTGGTYSTLKVQPAELEDSGVYFCASSSLQALLTFPSGANVLTFGAGSRLTVL.

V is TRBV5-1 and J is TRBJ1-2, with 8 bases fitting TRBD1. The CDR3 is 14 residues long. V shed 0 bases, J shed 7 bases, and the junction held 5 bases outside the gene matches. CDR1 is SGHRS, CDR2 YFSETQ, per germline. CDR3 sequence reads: CASSLGQGLSGYTF. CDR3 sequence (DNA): TGCGCCAGCAGCTTGGGACAGGGGCTTAGTGGCTACACCTTC.

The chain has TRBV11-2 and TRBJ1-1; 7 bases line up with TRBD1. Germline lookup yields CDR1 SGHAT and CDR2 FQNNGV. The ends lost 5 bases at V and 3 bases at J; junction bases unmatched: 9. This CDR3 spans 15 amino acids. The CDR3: CASSRRQGRDTEAFF. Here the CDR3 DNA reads TGTGCCAGCAGCCGTAGACAGGGCCGGGACACTGAAGCTTTCTTT.

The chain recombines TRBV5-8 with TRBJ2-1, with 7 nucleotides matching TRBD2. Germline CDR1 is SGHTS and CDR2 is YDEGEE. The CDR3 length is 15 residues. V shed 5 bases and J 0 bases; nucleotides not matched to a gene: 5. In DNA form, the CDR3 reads TGTGCCAGCAGGCGGGGGTATGGCTCCTACAATGAGCAGTTCTTC. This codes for CASRRGYGSYNEQFF.

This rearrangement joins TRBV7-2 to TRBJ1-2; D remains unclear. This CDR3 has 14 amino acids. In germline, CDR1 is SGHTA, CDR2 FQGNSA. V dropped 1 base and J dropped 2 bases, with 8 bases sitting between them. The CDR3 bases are TGTGCCAGCAGCTTAGTCAGGAAGAACTATGGCTACACCTTC. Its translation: CASSLVRKNYGYTF.

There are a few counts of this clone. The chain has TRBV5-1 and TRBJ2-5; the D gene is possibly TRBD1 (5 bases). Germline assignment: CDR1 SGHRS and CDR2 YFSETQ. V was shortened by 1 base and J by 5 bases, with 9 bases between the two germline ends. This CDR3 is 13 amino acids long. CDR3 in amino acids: CASSLPRAETQYF. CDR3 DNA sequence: TGCGCCAGCAGCTTGCCCAGGGCGGAGACCCAGTACTTC.

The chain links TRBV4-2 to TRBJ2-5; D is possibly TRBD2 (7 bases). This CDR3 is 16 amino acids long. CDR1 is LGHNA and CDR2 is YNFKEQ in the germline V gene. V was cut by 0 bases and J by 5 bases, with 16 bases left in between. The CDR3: CASSQDPEQGGETQYF. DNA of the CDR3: TGTGCCAGCAGCCAAGATCCGGAACAGGGAGGGGAGACCCAGTACTTC.

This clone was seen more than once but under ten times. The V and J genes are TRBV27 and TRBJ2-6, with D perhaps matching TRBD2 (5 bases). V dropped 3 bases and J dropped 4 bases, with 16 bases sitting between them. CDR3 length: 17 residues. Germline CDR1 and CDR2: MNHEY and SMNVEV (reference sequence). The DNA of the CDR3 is TGTGCCAGCAGTTTTTCTACCGGAGGAGAGGGGGCCAACGTCCTGACTTTC. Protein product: CASSFSTGGEGANVLTF.

CDR3 nucleotides: TGTGCCAGCGCGCTGGGCCCCAACAATGAGCAGTTCTTC. It specifies CASALGPNNEQFF. This rearrangement joins TRBV7-2 to TRBJ2-1; D ambiguous. The CDR3 is made up of 13 amino acids. The V end was cut by 8 bases, the J end by 5 bases, with 13 bases between. Germline-derived CDR1 and CDR2 are SGHTA and FQGNSA.

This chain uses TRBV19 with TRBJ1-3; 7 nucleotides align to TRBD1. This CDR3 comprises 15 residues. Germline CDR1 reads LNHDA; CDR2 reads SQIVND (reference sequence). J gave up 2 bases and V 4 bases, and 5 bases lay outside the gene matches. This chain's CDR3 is CASSTRGQAGNTIYF. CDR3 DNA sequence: TGTGCCAGTAGTACAAGGGGGCAGGCTGGAAACACCATATATTTT. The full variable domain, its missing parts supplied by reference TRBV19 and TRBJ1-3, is DGGITQSPKYLFRKEGQNVTLSCEQNLNHDAMYWYRQDPGQGLRLIYYSQIVNDFQKGDIAEGYSVSREKKESFPLTVTSAQKNPTAFYLCASSTRGQAGNTIYFGEGSWLTVV.

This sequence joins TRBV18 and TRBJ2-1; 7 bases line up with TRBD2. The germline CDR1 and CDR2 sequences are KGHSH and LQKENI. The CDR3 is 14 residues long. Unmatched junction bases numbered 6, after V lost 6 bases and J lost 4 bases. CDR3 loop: CASSRASGYNEQFF. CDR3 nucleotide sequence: TGTGCCAGCTCCCGGGCTAGCGGTTACAATGAGCAGTTCTTC.

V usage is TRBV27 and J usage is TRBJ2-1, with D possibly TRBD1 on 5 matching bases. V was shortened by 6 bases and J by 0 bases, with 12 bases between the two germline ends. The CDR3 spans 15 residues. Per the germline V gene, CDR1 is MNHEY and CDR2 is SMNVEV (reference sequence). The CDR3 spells CASSPDIISYNEQFF. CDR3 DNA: TGTGCCAGCAGCCCGGACATTATCTCCTACAATGAGCAGTTCTTC.